The 25 T cell receptor beta chains in this list originate from one sample, sequenced in a study of T cell changes during pregnancy in multiple sclerosis. Generated by immunoSEQ multiplex PCR, the TCRdb table keeps only in-frame clones and is missing some. The sample carries 39,000 or so clones, almost 95% recorded once. The sample here was CD8+ T cells from peripheral blood mononuclear cells, taken in the third trimester of pregnancy. The receptors originated from a female donor with multiple sclerosis, enrolled in a pregnancy study.

The rearrangement links TRBV5-6 to TRBJ2-1, with TRBD2 identical over 7 bases. The CDR3 has 16 amino acids. The germline V gene has CDR1 SGHDT and CDR2 YYEEEE. Germline trimming cut 4 bases from V and 3 bases from J; bases unmatched to any gene: 10. CDR3 nucleotide sequence: TGTGCCAGCAGCGCCCCGGGGGAGCGGGGCTACAATGAGCAGTTCTTC. Protein product: CASSAPGERGYNEQFF.

The chain couples TRBV6-5 to TRBJ2-5; perhaps TRBD2 as D (5 bases). Germline lookup yields CDR1 MNHEY and CDR2 SVGAGI. The CDR3 is 14 residues long. V lost 4 bases to trimming and J lost 3 bases, with 12 bases between them. Here the CDR3 DNA reads TGTGCCAGCAGTTTTGGGGTGGAGGAAGAGACCCAGTACTTC. As protein: CASSFGVEEETQYF.

The rearrangement joins TRBV7-8 to TRBJ2-7; 8 positions agree with TRBD1. The V gene end was trimmed by 0 bases and the J gene end by 3 bases; junction bases not matched to a gene: 4. The CDR3 loop spans 15 amino acids. Germline V lookup: CDR1 SGHVS, CDR2 FQNEAQ. DNA for the CDR3: TGTGCCAGCAGCTTAGCCTCCGGACAGGGCTACGAGCAGTACTTC. This codes for CASSLASGQGYEQYF.

The chain recombines TRBV2 with TRBJ2-7; D uncertain. Germline V gene lookup returns CDR1 SNHLY and CDR2 FYNNEI. CDR3 length: 13 residues. Trimming took 6 bases from V and 2 from J, leaving 11 bases between them. The CDR3 loop reads CASRGRLTYEQYF. Written as DNA, the CDR3 is TGTGCCAGCAGGGGCAGGCTTACCTACGAGCAGTACTTC.

The V gene is TRBV27, the J gene TRBJ2-3, with 7 nucleotides matching TRBD2. Trimming cost V 11 bases and J 4 bases; bases outside gene matches: 12. CDR3 length: 14 residues. The germline gives CDR1 MNHEY, CDR2 SMNVEV (reference sequence). Here the CDR3 reads CAWGGAGDSDTQYF. The CDR3 coding sequence is TGTGCCTGGGGCGGGGCGGGAGATTCAGATACGCAGTATTTT.

This chain connects TRBV13 to TRBJ1-2; 8 nucleotides match TRBD1. Germline V gene data show CDR1 as PRHDT and CDR2 as FYEKMQ (reference sequence). J was trimmed by 6 bases and V by 5 bases; bases with no gene match: 11. The CDR3 covers 15 residues. DNA of the CDR3: TGTGCCAGCAGCCTACCCGAGGACAGGGATCATGGCTACACCTTC. Amino acids: CASSLPEDRDHGYTF.

CDR3 coding DNA: TGCAGCGTTTTTTTGGGCGGACTAGCGGGAGCGGGCTACGAGCAGTACTTC. This translates into CSVFLGGLAGAGYEQYF. The chain is built from TRBV29-1 and TRBJ2-7, with 13 nucleotides matching TRBD2. The V segment lost 5 bases and the J segment 3 bases; nucleotides outside the gene matches: 13. Germline V CDR1 and CDR2: SQVTM, ANQGSEA. There are 17 residues in the CDR3.

This chain connects TRBV19 to TRBJ2-1, with 11 nucleotides matching TRBD2. CDR3 length: 17 residues. The V and J ends lost 5 bases and 1 base, in that order; junction bases with no gene match: 7. Germline V gene data show CDR1 as LNHDA and CDR2 as SQIVND (reference sequence). CDR3 nucleotides: TGTGCCAGTAGTCCTTCTAGCGGGGGGCGGTCCTACAATGAGCAGTTCTTC. This encodes CASSPSSGGRSYNEQFF.

CDR3 bases: TGTGCCAGCAGTTACTCCGGACTAGCAGATACGCAGTATTTT. It translates to CASSYSGLADTQYF. The chain is built from TRBV6-5 and TRBJ2-3, with TRBD2 identical over 7 bases. Looked up from germline, CDR1 is MNHEY and CDR2 is SVGAGI. The CDR3 runs 14 residues. V was clipped by 0 bases and J by 4 bases; unmatched bases: 1.

The chain couples TRBV5-1 to TRBJ2-4; no reliable D call. CDR3 length equals 16 residues. In germline, CDR1 is SGHRS, CDR2 YFSETQ. Trimming removed 4 bases at V and 0 bases at J, with 14 bases between. Here the CDR3 reads CASSPRRFLAKNIQYF. The CDR3 coding sequence is TGCGCCAGCAGCCCGAGGCGGTTTTTAGCCAAAAACATTCAGTACTTC.

The rearrangement uses TRBV27 and TRBJ2-5; 9 positions agree with TRBD2. Losses at the gene ends were 0 bases for V and 0 bases for J; bases not matched to a gene: 5. The length of the CDR3 is 17 residues. CDR1 and CDR2 (germline): MNHEY, SMNVEV (reference sequence). The CDR3 region is CASSLSRLAGDQETQYF. Here the CDR3 DNA reads TGTGCCAGCAGTTTATCTAGGTTAGCGGGAGACCAAGAGACCCAGTACTTC.

The count of this clone is one. This chain connects TRBV27 to TRBJ2-1, with TRBD2 identical over 8 bases. Trimming at V came to 4 bases and at J to 13 bases, leaving 12 bases not matched to a gene. CDR1 is MNHEY, CDR2 SMNVEV, per germline (reference sequence). The CDR3 totals 14 residues. The CDR3 bases are TGTGCCAGCAGTTACAACGGGAGGGCCGGGGAACAGTTCTTC. Translating gives CASSYNGRAGEQFF.

The chain combines TRBV18 with TRBJ1-2, with 10 bases matching TRBD1. The CDR3 length is 19 residues. V lost 4 bases, J lost 5 bases, and 19 bases stayed unmatched. In germline, CDR1 is KGHSH, CDR2 LQKENI. The CDR3 DNA is TGTGCCAGCTCACTTTCCGGGACAGGGGACCAACAAGTAACGTATGGCTACACCTTC. It is translated as CASSLSGTGDQQVTYGYTF.

The chain joins TRBV7-9 to TRBJ2-7, with 7 positions matching TRBD1. With 5 bases clipped from V and 2 bases from J, the junction kept 6 bases outside the gene matches. Germline loops: CDR1 SEHNR, CDR2 FQNEAQ (reference sequence). This CDR3 is built from 14 residues. DNA for the CDR3: TGTGCCAGCAGCGACTCCGGGACAGCCTACGAGCAGTACTTC. Translation gives CASSDSGTAYEQYF.

The rearrangement links TRBV15 to TRBJ2-1; TRBD1 agrees at 8 bases. The V segment lost 0 bases and the J segment 7 bases; nucleotides outside the gene matches: 8. The CDR3 has 16 residues. The germline CDR1 and CDR2 sequences are LNHNV and YYDKDF (reference sequence). CDR3 coding DNA: TGTGCCACCAGCAGAGATCTGACAGGGGTACAGAATGAGCAGTTCTTC. Translated: CATSRDLTGVQNEQFF.

The chain recombines TRBV27 with TRBJ1-1; possible D gene TRBD1, 6 bases. Germline CDR1 is MNHEY and CDR2 is SMNVEV (reference sequence). The CDR3 runs 16 residues. The V end was cut by 6 bases, the J end by 1 base, with 18 bases between. The CDR3 nucleotides read TGTGCCAGCAGCCCTGGGGCGGCCAGGGGGAACACTGAAGCTTTCTTT. This sequence encodes CASSPGAARGNTEAFF.

This chain joins TRBV11-2 and TRBJ2-4; TRBD1 is a possible D gene (6 bases). Per germline, CDR1 SGHAT and CDR2 FQNNGV. The CDR3 is 17 amino acids. V lost 2 bases and J lost 0, with 14 bases in between. The CDR3 DNA reads TGTGCCAGCAGCTTAAGTTTGTTAGGGGGAGCCAAAAACATTCAGTACTTC. It translates to CASSLSLLGGAKNIQYF.

V and J are TRBV9 and TRBJ1-4; D is undetermined. Trimming stripped 4 bases from V and 8 bases from J, with 21 bases between. CDR3 length: 16 amino acids. Germline loops: CDR1 SGDLS, CDR2 YYNGEE. CDR3 DNA: TGTGCCAGCAGCCCGAGCGACGGAGGGAGGAACGAAAAACTGTTTTTT. This gives the protein CASSPSDGGRNEKLFF.

V gene TRBV4-2 combines with J gene TRBJ2-7, with 7 bases lining up with TRBD2. This CDR3 is 17 amino acids long. Germline CDR1 and CDR2: LGHNA and YNFKEQ. V shed 0 bases and J 0 bases; nucleotides not matched to a gene: 8. CDR3 sequence: CASSQDPAGATSYEQYF. CDR3 DNA: TGTGCCAGCAGCCAAGATCCGGCGGGAGCAACCTCCTACGAGCAGTACTTC.

This clone showed up just once. The genes are TRBV4-1 and TRBJ2-7; possibly TRBD1 for D (5 bases). The CDR3 covers 13 residues. V was shortened by 1 base and J by 6 bases, with 10 bases between the two germline ends. Germline V gene data show CDR1 as MGHRA and CDR2 as YSYEKL. The CDR3 DNA reads TGCGCCAGCAGCCAAGGTGGGGCCCTCGAGCAGTACTTC. Protein sequence: CASSQGGALEQYF.

This clone occurred once. The chain links TRBV2 to TRBJ2-5; 9 nucleotides match TRBD1. This CDR3 comprises 13 residues. Germline V gives CDR1 SNHLY, CDR2 FYNNEI. With 7 bases clipped from V and 5 bases from J, the junction kept 5 bases outside the gene matches. In DNA form, the CDR3 reads TGTGCCAGCATGGACAGGGGCACGGAGACCCAGTACTTC. Protein product: CASMDRGTETQYF.

This sequence joins TRBV27 and TRBJ2-2, with TRBD1 as a possible D gene (6 bases). The CDR3 covers 14 residues. Germline V gene sequence: CDR1 MNHEY, CDR2 SMNVEV (reference sequence). V was clipped by 6 bases and J by 1 base, with 9 bases between them. The CDR3 nucleotides are TGTGCCAGCAGCCTGGGACAGAACACCGGGGAGCTGTTTTTT. This codes for CASSLGQNTGELFF.

The V call is TRBV28, the J call TRBJ2-7; D gene ambiguous. The CDR3 loop spans 14 amino acids. The V end was cut by 3 bases, the J end by 4 bases, with 13 bases between. CDR1 and CDR2 (germline): MDHEN, SYDVKM. The CDR3 DNA sequence: TGTGCCAGCAGTTTGGGCTCTACGGTTTACGAGCAGTACTTC. This translates into CASSLGSTVYEQYF. The whole variable domain, filled in from reference TRBV28 and TRBJ2-7, reads DVKVTQSSRYLVKRTGEKVFLECVQDMDHENMFWYRQDPGLGLRLIYFSYDVKMKEKGDIPEGYSVSREKKERFSLILESASTNQTSMYLCASSLGSTVYEQYFGPGTRLTVT.

The rearrangement links TRBV29-1 to TRBJ2-1; a weak D match, TRBD2 (6 bases). The germline gives CDR1 SQVTM, CDR2 ANQGSEA. The CDR3 is 14 residues long. V was trimmed by 5 bases and J by 2 bases, leaving 13 bases between them. For the CDR3, the DNA is TGCAGCGTTCTGAGCGGGCACACCTACAATGAGCAGTTCTTC. Translation: CSVLSGHTYNEQFF.

The chain carries TRBV19 and TRBJ2-3, with 10 nucleotides matching TRBD2. The junction had 12 bases not matched to a gene; V was cut back by 3 bases and J by 6 bases. The CDR3 totals 17 residues. From germline, CDR1 is LNHDA and CDR2 SQIVND (reference sequence). The CDR3 protein is CASSMPLGLAVQDTQYF. DNA for the CDR3: TGTGCCAGTAGTATGCCCTTAGGACTAGCGGTCCAGGATACGCAGTATTTT.